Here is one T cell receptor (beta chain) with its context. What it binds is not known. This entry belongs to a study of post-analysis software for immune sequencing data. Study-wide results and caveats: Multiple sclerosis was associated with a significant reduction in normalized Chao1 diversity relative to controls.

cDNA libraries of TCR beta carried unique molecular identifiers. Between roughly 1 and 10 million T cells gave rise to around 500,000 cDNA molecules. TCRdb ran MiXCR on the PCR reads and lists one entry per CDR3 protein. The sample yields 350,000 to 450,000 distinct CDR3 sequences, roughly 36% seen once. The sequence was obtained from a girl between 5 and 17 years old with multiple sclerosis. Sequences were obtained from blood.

This CDR3 reads CASRALEGNQPQHF. In nucleotides, the CDR3 is TGTGCCAGCAGAGCCCTCGAGGGCAATCAGCCCCAGCATTTT. This chain joins TRBV27 and TRBJ1-5; D is undetermined. The germline CDR1 and CDR2 sequences are MNHEY and SMNVEV (reference sequence). V was trimmed by 6 bases and J by 2 bases, leaving 11 bases between them. The CDR3 runs 14 residues.